This TCR beta chain was sequenced in a study of blood T cells in healthy people across ages. No fewer than 6 million PBMCs went into each sample. Primed by a sample-barcoded 5' primer and a J-beta primer mix, a second PCR proceeded for about 6 to 11 cycles. Each of the cDNA molecules was tagged by a template-switch adaptor with 12 random nucleotides. Every sample gave at least 3 million paired-end reads containing CDR3. TCRdb ran MiXCR on the 5' RACE reads and lists one entry per CDR3 protein. This sample yields more than 1,400,000 distinct CDR3 sequences, of which about 43% are seen a single time; roughly 7.9% belongs to the top ten. V lost 4 bases and J 0 bases, leaving 7 bases between the germline ends. The CDR3 spans 13 residues. From germline, CDR1 is SGHRS and CDR2 YFSETQ.

The rearrangement uses TRBV5-1 and TRBJ2-5; D is uncertain. The receptor's source is a woman aged 18-30 years in good health. The sequenced sample consisted of blood. The CDR3 sequence is CASSDGHQETQYF. CDR3 in DNA: TGCGCCAGCAGCGATGGTCACCAAGAGACCCAGTACTTC.